The entry that follows covers one TCR beta chain sequence. Its antigen is not identified. The data originate from a study of T cells after yellow fever vaccination. Study conclusions and caveats: A small proportion of clonotypes was detected in both the CD4 and CD8 compartments. Detected again after the booster were most primary-vaccination clones, at roughly 95% CD4 and approximately 90% CD8.

CDR3 length: 16 amino acids. Trimming left V 3 bases short and J 5 bases short, with 17 bases between. Germline assignment: CDR1 MNHEY and CDR2 SVGAGI. TCRdb processed the 5' RACE reads anew with MiXCR; each CDR3 protein has one entry. Of more than 300,000 distinct CDR3 sequences listed, around 10% are singletons. The TCR originated in a man younger than 35 who received the YFV17D yellow fever vaccine. Sequences were derived from CD4+ T cells sorted from PBMCs, sampled 45 days after the yellow fever booster vaccination. V usage is TRBV6-5 and J usage is TRBJ1-5; no firm D call. This CDR3 reads CASSYTRTGSDQPQHF. The CDR3 DNA follows: TGTGCCAGCAGTTATACCCGGACGGGGTCGGATCAGCCCCAGCATTTT.